These 32 T cell receptor beta chains share one sample of origin, sequenced in a study of blood T cell repertoires in COVID-19. The table came from immunoSEQ multiplex PCR; TCRdb's copy has only in-frame clones and leaves some out. The data show 350,000 to 450,000 clones, about 89% seen once. Sample: PBMCs or T cells enriched from blood (not recorded which). Source of these receptors: a woman aged 40 to 55 who had been exposed to COVID-19.

The rearrangement links TRBV18 to TRBJ1-6; 7 bases are a match to TRBD1. In germline, CDR1 is KGHSH, CDR2 LQKENI. The V gene end was trimmed by 5 bases and the J gene end by 7 bases; junction bases not matched to a gene: 5. This CDR3 is built from 14 residues. The CDR3 protein is CASSGGQLNSPLHF. The CDR3 DNA sequence: TGTGCCAGCTCAGGGGGACAGCTCAATTCACCCCTCCACTTT.

The chain combines TRBV6-7 with TRBJ2-2; 14 bases are shared with TRBD2. TRBV6-7 is annotated as an ORF whose role is uncertain. The CDR3 consists of 18 residues. Losses at the gene ends were 5 bases for V and 3 bases for J; bases not matched to a gene: 8. The CDR3 sequence: CASSTKGLAGVDTGELFF. As DNA, the CDR3 is TGTGCCAGCAGTACAAAGGGACTAGCGGGAGTTGACACCGGGGAGCTGTTTTTT.

The chain joins TRBV29-1 to TRBJ2-3; 9 nucleotides agree with TRBD2. Looked up from germline, CDR1 is SQVTM and CDR2 is ANQGSEA. V lost 4 bases and J lost 1; bases outside the gene matches: 0. The CDR3 length is 13 residues. The CDR3 sequence: CSVGGRGTDTQYF. The DNA of the CDR3 is TGCAGCGTTGGCGGGAGGGGCACAGATACGCAGTATTTT.

V and J are TRBV5-4 and TRBJ1-2; weak D call: TRBD1 (5 bases). The length of the CDR3 is 15 residues. Germline lookup yields CDR1 SGHNT and CDR2 YYREEE (reference sequence). Trimming cost V 0 bases and J 3 bases, with 12 bases left between them. This CDR3 is CASSLEAGKYYGYTF. The CDR3 DNA is TGTGCCAGCAGCTTGGAGGCAGGGAAATACTATGGCTACACCTTC.

The chain uses TRBV27 and TRBJ1-5; 8 nucleotides line up with TRBD1. Germline CDR1 and CDR2: MNHEY and SMNVEV (reference sequence). V gave up 4 bases and J gave up 6 bases; unmatched junction bases: 11. The CDR3 consists of 16 residues. The CDR3 DNA is TGTGCCAGCAGTTCGCAGGGGGCGCTAAGGGGTCAGCCCCAGCATTTT. It specifies CASSSQGALRGQPQHF.

J is TRBJ1-3 and V is TRBV30; no reliable D call. This CDR3 is built from 12 residues. Germline V gives CDR1 GTSNPN, CDR2 SVGIG (reference sequence). The V end was cut by 0 bases, the J end by 3 bases, with 3 bases between. The CDR3 loop is CAWSVSGNTIYF. The CDR3 nucleotides are TGTGCCTGGAGTGTCAGTGGAAACACCATATATTTT.

This chain joins TRBV7-2 and TRBJ2-4, with D unclear. V lost 6 bases to trimming and J lost 6 bases, with 15 bases between them. Per the germline V gene, CDR1 is SGHTA and CDR2 is FQGNSA. The CDR3 contains 14 residues. The CDR3 sequence: CASSGGSPPNIQYF. In DNA form, the CDR3 reads TGTGCCAGCAGTGGTGGCTCCCCGCCAAACATTCAGTACTTC.

The rearrangement uses TRBV29-1 and TRBJ2-1; no reliable D call. Trimming removed 4 bases at V and 5 bases at J, with 6 bases between. Germline V CDR1 and CDR2: SQVTM, ANQGSEA. The CDR3 has 11 amino acids. CDR3 loop: CSVVLHNEQFF. In DNA form, the CDR3 reads TGCAGCGTTGTACTACACAATGAGCAGTTCTTC.

The rearrangement uses TRBV30 and TRBJ1-1; tentatively, D is TRBD1 (6 bases). The germline V and J ends were trimmed by 3 bases and 0 bases, with 8 bases remaining between them. The CDR3 runs to 13 residues. Germline V gene lookup returns CDR1 GTSNPN and CDR2 SVGIG (reference sequence). For the CDR3, the DNA is TGTGCCTGGAGAAAGGGGGTGAACACTGAAGCTTTCTTT. It yields the protein CAWRKGVNTEAFF.

DNA of the CDR3: TGCGCCAGCAGCCCGGTTGGGCAGGCCTCCTACGAGCAGTACTTC. Amino acid sequence: CASSPVGQASYEQYF. J is TRBJ2-7 and V is TRBV5-1; no clear D gene. The CDR3 length is 15 residues. Germline V lookup: CDR1 SGHRS, CDR2 YFSETQ. V lost 4 bases and J 0 bases, leaving 14 bases between the germline ends.

The chain links TRBV30 to TRBJ1-1, with D possibly being TRBD1 (5 bases). This CDR3 is 13 amino acids long. V lost 0 bases, J lost 3 bases, and 8 bases lay in between. Germline loops: CDR1 GTSNPN, CDR2 SVGIG (reference sequence). The CDR3 region is CAWSVRGDTEAFF. As DNA, the CDR3 is TGTGCCTGGAGTGTACGGGGGGACACTGAAGCTTTCTTT.

A note on this clone: The sample has other DNA sequences that encode this CDR3 too. The rearrangement links TRBV3-1 (or the pseudogene TRBV3-2) to TRBJ2-5, with 13 bases that match TRBD2. In germline, CDR1 is LGHDT, CDR2 YNNKEL (reference sequence). This CDR3 region has 15 residues. The J segment lost 5 bases and the V segment lost 4 bases, leaving 4 bases of the junction unmatched. The CDR3 coding sequence is TGTGCCAGCAGCCGGACTAGCGGGGGTGGGGAGACCCAGTACTTC. Its protein product is CASSRTSGGGETQYF.

V gene TRBV7-2 combines with J gene TRBJ1-4, with 8 bases lining up with TRBD1. V shed 8 bases, J shed 6 bases, and the junction held 5 bases outside the gene matches. In germline, CDR1 is SGHTA, CDR2 FQGNSA. This CDR3 region has 13 residues. CDR3 protein: CASRDRTDEKLFF. The CDR3 DNA follows: TGTGCCAGCCGGGACAGGACGGATGAAAAACTGTTTTTT.

V and J are TRBV7-8 and TRBJ2-2, with D perhaps TRBD1 (6 bases). The CDR3 loop spans 16 amino acids. Germline V lookup: CDR1 SGHVS, CDR2 FQNEAQ. Trimming left V 1 base short and J 4 bases short, with 13 bases between. The CDR3 loop is CASSLEGGGVTGELFF. CDR3 in DNA: TGTGCCAGCAGCTTAGAAGGGGGTGGTGTCACCGGGGAGCTGTTTTTT.

This rearrangement joins TRBV5-1 to TRBJ2-1, with D perhaps matching TRBD2 (6 bases). Germline-derived CDR1 and CDR2 are SGHRS and YFSETQ. CDR3 size: 14 residues. V lost 0 bases, J lost 3 bases, and 7 bases lay in between. CDR3: CASSLAGSYNEQFF. CDR3 in DNA: TGCGCCAGCAGCTTGGCCGGGAGCTACAATGAGCAGTTCTTC.

This clone has more than one count but fewer than ten. J is TRBJ2-5 and V is TRBV5-4; D gene unclear. With 4 bases removed from V and 0 bases from J, the gap between germline ends came to 4 bases. Germline V gene sequence: CDR1 SGHNT, CDR2 YYREEE (reference sequence). This CDR3 region has 12 residues. Here the CDR3 reads CASSPYQETQYF. Here the CDR3 DNA reads TGTGCCAGCAGCCCGTACCAAGAGACCCAGTACTTC. Full variable domain (missing parts from reference TRBV5-4 and TRBJ2-5): ETGVTQSPTHLIKTRGQQVTLRCSSQSGHNTVSWYQQALGQGPQFIFQYYREEENGRGNFPPRFSGLQFPNYSSELNVNALELDDSALYLCASSPYQETQYFGPGTRLLVL.

This sequence joins TRBV19 and TRBJ2-3; D gene ambiguous. This CDR3 region has 14 residues. V was clipped by 3 bases and J by 3 bases, with 10 bases between them. CDR1 is LNHDA and CDR2 is SQIVND in the germline V gene (reference sequence). The CDR3 spells CASSINGVTDTQYF. The CDR3 region has the DNA TGTGCCAGTAGTATTAACGGAGTTACAGATACGCAGTATTTT.

This clone appeared a single time. This chain connects TRBV11-1 to TRBJ2-7; maybe TRBD2 (5 bases). The V gene lost 5 bases and the J gene lost 4 bases, with 15 bases spanning the gap. This CDR3 has 14 residues. Germline lookup yields CDR1 SGHAT and CDR2 FQDESV (reference sequence). DNA for the CDR3: TGTGCCAGCAGCCCACAGCGGATACCTTACGAGCAGTACTTC. It is translated as CASSPQRIPYEQYF.

This chain uses TRBV10-3 with TRBJ2-7; TRBD2 agrees at 9 bases. V lost 6 bases, J lost 6 bases, and 9 bases stayed unmatched. The CDR3 is 14 amino acids. Germline CDR1 and CDR2: ENHRY and SYGVKD. The CDR3 protein is CAIRISGGEGEQYF. CDR3 DNA sequence: TGTGCCATCAGAATTAGCGGGGGCGAAGGCGAGCAGTACTTC.

The chain has TRBV2 and TRBJ1-2; possible D gene TRBD1, 5 bases. The length of the CDR3 is 14 residues. V was shortened by 7 bases and J by 7 bases, with 19 bases between the two germline ends. Per germline, CDR1 SNHLY and CDR2 FYNNEI. The chain's CDR3 is CASTKSLFTGGYTF. Here the CDR3 DNA reads TGTGCCAGCACTAAGAGTCTTTTTACAGGTGGCTACACCTTC. Complete variable domain (other parts from reference TRBV2 and TRBJ1-2): EPEVTQTPSHQVTQMGQEVILRCVPISNHLYFYWYRQILGQKVEFLVSFYNNEISEKSEIFDDQFSVERPDGSNFTLKIRSTKLEDSAMYFCASTKSLFTGGYTFGSGTRLTVV.

V gene TRBV24-1 combines with J gene TRBJ2-7, with TRBD1 identical over 8 bases. The CDR3 length is 15 residues. Trimming took 3 bases from V and 4 from J; bases not matched to a gene: 7. The V gene's germline CDR1 is KGHDR and CDR2 SFDVKD. The CDR3 sequence is CATSDPGTGVYEQYF. The DNA of the CDR3 is TGTGCCACCAGTGATCCCGGGACAGGTGTGTACGAGCAGTACTTC.

This sequence joins TRBV27 and TRBJ2-7; 9 bases are shared with TRBD2. The trim removed 4 bases at V and 4 bases at J, leaving 14 bases unmatched. This CDR3 is 17 amino acids long. Per germline, CDR1 MNHEY and CDR2 SMNVEV (reference sequence). The DNA of the CDR3 is TGTGCCAGCAGTTCCTTTTCTCGAGCGGGAGGAAGTTACGAGCAGTACTTC. It yields the protein CASSSFSRAGGSYEQYF.

The chain combines TRBV5-1 with TRBJ2-5; weak D call: TRBD1 (6 bases). Deletions cut 5 bases from V and 5 bases from J, with 22 bases between. Germline CDR1 SGHRS, CDR2 YFSETQ. The CDR3 has 16 residues. The CDR3 protein is CASRRDFTGIWETQYF. The CDR3 coding sequence is TGCGCCAGCAGACGTGACTTTACAGGGATTTGGGAGACCCAGTACTTC.

The chain links TRBV25-1 to TRBJ2-5; tentative D call: TRBD1 (5 bases). This CDR3 spans 15 amino acids. Looked up from germline, CDR1 is MGHDK and CDR2 is SYGVNS. Trimming shortened V by 11 bases and J by 4 bases, and 23 bases separated the two germline ends. CDR3 sequence (DNA): TGTGCCTCCAGTGAATCCGGGTTCCAGGGAGAGACCCAGTACTTC. Its protein product is CASSESGFQGETQYF.

The genes are TRBV24-1 and TRBJ2-3; D is perhaps TRBD1 (6 bases). From germline, CDR1 is KGHDR and CDR2 SFDVKD. CDR3 size: 15 residues. Trimming pared 2 bases from V and 1 base from J, leaving 9 bases between. In DNA, the CDR3 is TGTGCCACCAGTGATTCCAGACAGGGCACAGATACGCAGTATTTT. Its protein is CATSDSRQGTDTQYF.

The chain has TRBV6-5 and TRBJ1-1, with a tentative D call TRBD1 (5 bases). V lost 10 bases and J 1 base, leaving 13 bases between the germline ends. The CDR3 is 13 amino acids. Germline CDR1 and CDR2: MNHEY and SVGAGI. For the CDR3, the DNA is TGTGCCACCCAAAATGGGGCGAACACTGAAGCTTTCTTT. This sequence encodes CATQNGANTEAFF.

V usage is TRBV18 and J usage is TRBJ1-2, with D possibly matching TRBD1 (6 bases). The ends were cut back, 3 bases at V and 5 bases at J, with 16 bases in the middle. The length of the CDR3 is 15 residues. Germline V gives CDR1 KGHSH, CDR2 LQKENI. This CDR3 reads CASSPGGRVRYGYTF. The CDR3 nucleotides are TGTGCCAGCTCACCTGGGGGCAGGGTGCGTTATGGCTACACCTTC.

V and J are TRBV28 and TRBJ1-2; 11 positions match TRBD1. V dropped 3 bases and J dropped 5; count of bases not matched to a gene: 5. There are 15 residues in the CDR3. Germline lookup yields CDR1 MDHEN and CDR2 SYDVKM. The CDR3 loop is CASSLGQGDPYGYTF. CDR3 coding DNA: TGTGCCAGCAGTTTGGGACAGGGGGATCCTTATGGCTACACCTTC.

V gene TRBV30 combines with J gene TRBJ1-5, with a weak D call TRBD1 (5 bases). The ends were cut back, 0 bases at V and 0 bases at J, with 15 bases in the middle. The CDR3 covers 17 residues. Per the germline V gene, CDR1 is GTSNPN and CDR2 is SVGIG (reference sequence). The CDR3 nucleotides are TGTGCCTGGAGTGTAGGGCAGGGCGGTTATAGCAATCAGCCCCAGCATTTT. The encoded protein is CAWSVGQGGYSNQPQHF. The full variable domain, rest sourced from reference TRBV30 and TRBJ1-5, is SQTIHQWPATLVQPVGSPLSLECTVEGTSNPNLYWYRQAAGRGLQLLFYSVGIGQISSEVPQNLSASRPQDRQFILSSKKLLLSDSGFYLCAWSVGQGGYSNQPQHFGDGTRLSIL.

The DNA for the CDR3 is TGTGCCAGCAGTATTCAGGGCCCGCAGCCCCAGCATTTT. It specifies CASSIQGPQPQHF. The chain uses TRBV27 and TRBJ1-5; a possible D gene is TRBD1 (5 bases). The V gene lost 5 bases and the J gene lost 7 bases, with 12 bases spanning the gap. Germline V CDR1 and CDR2: MNHEY, SMNVEV (reference sequence). The CDR3 spans 13 residues.

The gene calls are TRBV11-2 and TRBJ2-5; the D is unclear. Between the trimmed V and J ends, which lost 0 bases and 5 bases, there was a span of 4 bases. There are 12 residues in the CDR3. CDR1 is SGHAT and CDR2 is FQNNGV in the germline V gene. The CDR3 loop reads CASSLESETQYF. In DNA form, the CDR3 reads TGTGCCAGCAGCTTAGAATCGGAGACCCAGTACTTC.

The chain recombines TRBV7-2 with TRBJ2-7; 12 bases map to TRBD2. The V gene end was trimmed by 5 bases and the J gene end by 6 bases; junction bases not matched to a gene: 8. The CDR3 is 15 residues long. Per germline, CDR1 SGHTA and CDR2 FQGNSA. The DNA for the CDR3 is TGTGCCAGCAGCACTAGCGGGGGGATTCTTTCCGAGCAGTACTTC. It is translated as CASSTSGGILSEQYF.